Here is one T cell receptor beta chain with its context. The target antigen is unknown. The data were obtained in a study of T cell responses to AZD1222 COVID-19 vaccine. As for the study in general: Second doses that came at about 4 or about 12 weeks were put together.

Study outcomes and limitations: The sample set comprised mostly white British donors with more females, and clonal diversity was possibly underestimated. Spike regions recognized by vaccine-associated CD4 TCRs spanned the protein, led by 160-218 and 743-854.

V dropped 2 bases and J dropped 9 bases, with 10 bases sitting between them. Germline V gene sequence: CDR1 MNHNY, CDR2 SVGAGI (reference sequence). The CDR3 runs 12 residues. Sequenced by immunoSEQ multiplex PCR; TCRdb stores in-frame clones only, minus some. The sample includes over 120,000 clones, roughly 91% seen only once; the top ten take more than 8.5%. Here the sequenced sample was peripheral blood, taken on day 0 of AZD1222 vaccination. This chain uses TRBV6-6 with TRBJ1-2, with no clear D. The receptor was isolated from an adult in good health. This CDR3 is CASSYSSQSYTF. Written as DNA, the CDR3 is TGTGCCAGCAGTTACAGCAGTCAGAGCTACACCTTC.